A selection of T cell receptor beta chains follows, all from one sample in a study of cytomegalovirus exposure and HLA in healthy donors. Data came from immunoSEQ multiplex PCR; TCRdb stores just in-frame clones and leaves some out. This table has roughly 180,000 clones, approximately 81% appearing once. The sequenced material came from PBMCs. The receptors shown here come from a male donor in good health and CMV-seronegative. Both conserved end residues are part of each CDR3. D genes are given only for firm matches. Clone size is shown for a subset of rows, as once, few, many or a class of expanded clone.

cdr3_nt cdr3_aa v_call d_call clone_size j_call cdr3_length
TGTGCCAGCAGCCGGGACTACCCCTACGAGCAGTACTTC CASSRDYPYEQYF TRBV7-6 TRBD2 NA TRBJ2-7 13
TGTGCCAGCAGCTTATTGGGGGCTTACAATGAGCAGTTCTTC CASSLLGAYNEQFF TRBV11-3 NA NA TRBJ2-1 14
TGTGCCAGCAGCCCCACCGGACAGGGGGAGACCCAGTACTTC CASSPTGQGETQYF TRBV7-9 TRBD1 once TRBJ2-5 14
TGCGCCAGCAGCCGATACCTGGGGGACAGTGGGGGAGCTTTCTTT CASSRYLGDSGGAFF TRBV4-1 TRBD1 NA TRBJ1-1 15
TGTGCCAGCAGCCGAAACGGGGTTCGGTTACAGCCCCAGCATTTT CASSRNGVRLQPQHF TRBV6-5 NA NA TRBJ1-5 15
TGTGCCAGCAGCTTAGCGCGAACTAGTACCGATGAGCAGTTCTTC CASSLARTSTDEQFF TRBV7-3 NA NA TRBJ2-1 15
TGTGCCAGTAGTATGGGGGGGCTTTATCAGCCCCAGCATTTT CASSMGGLYQPQHF TRBV19 NA NA TRBJ1-5 14
TGTGCCAGCACCGACAGCTCATGGAAAGCCGAGCAGTACTTC CASTDSSWKAEQYF TRBV2 NA NA TRBJ2-7 14
TGTGCCAGCAGTTTATTAGTAGCCCCCGTACCGCGGTCCTACGAGCAGTACTTC CASSLLVAPVPRSYEQYF TRBV28 NA NA TRBJ2-7 18
TGTGCCAGCAGTAACAGACAGGGAAGTTTCGACGAGCAGTACTTC CASSNRQGSFDEQYF TRBV6-6 TRBD1 NA TRBJ2-7 15
TGTGCTAGTGGTTTACTAGCGGGGGCCACCGGGGAGCTGTTTTTT CASGLLAGATGELFF TRBV12-5 TRBD2 NA TRBJ2-2 15
TGCGCCAGCAGCCAAGTTGGGGGGGGGAACTACGAGCAGTACTTC CASSQVGGGNYEQYF TRBV4-3 TRBD2 NA TRBJ2-7 15
TGTGCCAGCTCACTGAGGGAAATAAACTATGGCTACACCTTC CASSLREINYGYTF TRBV18 NA NA TRBJ1-2 14
TGTGCCTGGAGTGGCGGAGCTGGCAATCAGCCCCAGCATTTT CAWSGGAGNQPQHF TRBV30 NA NA TRBJ1-5 14
TGCAGCGTTGTTGGAGGGTTCTCTGGAAACACCATATATTTT CSVVGGFSGNTIYF TRBV29-1 NA NA TRBJ1-3 14
TGTGCCAGCAGTGAACCCAGGGCGTTGGGACTAGCAGCCTACGAGCAGTACTTC CASSEPRALGLAAYEQYF TRBV6-1 TRBD2 few TRBJ2-7 18
TGTGCCAGCAGCCACCAGGGGTCCGGGGAGCAGTTCTTC CASSHQGSGEQFF TRBV11-3 NA NA TRBJ2-1 13
TGCGCCAGCAGCCAAGATGGGGGATGGGGACAGACAGATACGCAGTATTTT CASSQDGGWGQTDTQYF TRBV4-3 TRBD1 once TRBJ2-3 17
TGTGCCAGCAGCTTACTTACCGGGGGCAATGAGCAGTTCTTC CASSLLTGGNEQFF TRBV7-3 NA few TRBJ2-1 14
TGTGCCAGCAGCGGGGCAAGGATGACTGGCTACACCTTC CASSGARMTGYTF TRBV9 NA NA TRBJ1-2 13
TGTGCCAGGGTAAAGGGGGCAGAGGGCTACACCTTC CARVKGAEGYTF TRBV2 TRBD1 NA TRBJ1-2 12
TGTGCCAGCATCGTCCCGGGAAAGGCTGAGGTGGATCAGCCCCAGCATTTT CASIVPGKAEVDQPQHF TRBV27 NA NA TRBJ1-5 17
TGTGCCATCAATAGCGGGAAAGCAGATACGCAGTATTTT CAINSGKADTQYF TRBV10-3 TRBD2 NA TRBJ2-3 13
TGTGCTTCCCGAGACCCCGGGAGCAATCAGCCCCAGCATTTT CASRDPGSNQPQHF TRBV12-5 NA NA TRBJ1-5 14
TGCGCCAGCCAAAAACTAGCGGGGGGGTTCAATGAGCAGTTCTTC CASQKLAGGFNEQFF TRBV10-2 TRBD2 NA TRBJ2-1 15
TGTGCCAGTACTGACGGACTCAACGAGCAGTACTTC CASTDGLNEQYF TRBV19 NA NA TRBJ2-7 12
TGTGCCAGCAGCCCTACCTCTGTAGCCTCCTACGAGCAGTACTTC CASSPTSVASYEQYF TRBV9 NA NA TRBJ2-7 15
TGCGCCAGCAGCCAATTCGACACAGACACACTTGAAAAACTGTTTTTT CASSQFDTDTLEKLFF TRBV4-1 NA NA TRBJ1-4 16
TGTGCCAGCAGTTTTGGCAGGGGGCGAAATGAAAAACTGTTTTTT CASSFGRGRNEKLFF TRBV28 TRBD1 few TRBJ1-4 15
TGTGCCAGCAGCGCCCGGGACAGGGGGAGGCTGTTTTTT CASSARDRGRLFF TRBV28 TRBD1 NA TRBJ2-2 13
TGTGCCATCAGCTTGAAAACCGGGACAGGGCTACCTGCGCAGTACTTC CAISLKTGTGLPAQYF TRBV10-3 TRBD1 once TRBJ2-7 16
TGTGCCAGCTCACCAATGGGGCTTGCAGAGACCCAGTACTTC CASSPMGLAETQYF TRBV18 NA NA TRBJ2-5 14
TGTGCCAGCAGCCCAGGGACAGGTTTTAATGAAAAACTGTTTTTT CASSPGTGFNEKLFF TRBV5-6 TRBD1 few TRBJ1-4 15
TGTGCCAGTATGGGGGACAGGGGGTTTTCCGATACGCAGTATTTT CASMGDRGFSDTQYF TRBV19 TRBD1 NA TRBJ2-3 15
TGTGCCAGCAGCCCCGGACTAGCGGCTCGCCCCGGGGAGCTGTTTTTT CASSPGLAARPGELFF TRBV11-2 TRBD2 NA TRBJ2-2 16
TGTGCCATCAGCCCGACAGGGGAAGCCACTGAAGCTTTCTTT CAISPTGEATEAFF TRBV10-3 TRBD1 NA TRBJ1-1 14
TGTGCCAGAACCCTCGGCGGGTTCTACAATGAGCAGTTCTTC CARTLGGFYNEQFF TRBV21-1 NA NA TRBJ2-1 14
TGCGCCAGCAGCGAAACTAGCGGGGGTTACAATGAGCAGTTCTTC CASSETSGGYNEQFF TRBV5-1 TRBD2 NA TRBJ2-1 15
TGTGCCAGCAGCGCACCGGGCTCTGGGGCCAACGTCCTGACTTTC CASSAPGSGANVLTF TRBV7-8 NA NA TRBJ2-6 15
TGTGCCAGCAGCTTAGGAGGGGTCCTACCGGACAATGAGCAGTTCTTC CASSLGGVLPDNEQFF TRBV5-4 NA few TRBJ2-1 16
TGTGCCAGCAGCTTAGGGGACAGAGAGAGTTCACCCCTCCACTTT CASSLGDRESSPLHF TRBV7-6 TRBD1 NA TRBJ1-6 15
TGTGCCGGGGGGGGGTACTACAATGAGCAGTTCTTC CAGGGYYNEQFF TRBV6-6 TRBD2 NA TRBJ2-1 12
TGTGCCAGCTCAGACAATCGAGGGTTCTTGACTGAAGCTTTCTTT CASSDNRGFLTEAFF TRBV18 NA NA TRBJ1-1 15
TGTGCCAGCAGCCCCGGTCTCGTACCCCTACACAATGAGCAGTTCTTC CASSPGLVPLHNEQFF TRBV7-6 NA NA TRBJ2-1 16
TGTGCCAGCAGTGAAGAGAGGTCTGGAAACACCATATATTTT CASSEERSGNTIYF TRBV25-1 NA NA TRBJ1-3 14
TGTGCTAGTGGTTACGGTGGTAGGAGTCAGTTCTACGAGCAGTACTTC CASGYGGRSQFYEQYF TRBV12-5 NA NA TRBJ2-7 16
TGTGCCAGTAGTATGCGGCAGGGGGCTTACTATGGCTACACCTTC CASSMRQGAYYGYTF TRBV19 TRBD1 NA TRBJ1-2 15
TGCGCCAGCAGCCAAGAAGACGGAGCCTACGAGCAGTACTTC CASSQEDGAYEQYF TRBV4-3 NA NA TRBJ2-7 14
TGTGCCAGCAGTTCCCAGGGAAGTCCCTACGAGCAGTACTTC CASSSQGSPYEQYF TRBV27 NA NA TRBJ2-7 14
TGTGCCAGCAGCCAAGTACAGGGGCAGCCCCAGCATTTT CASSQVQGQPQHF TRBV14 TRBD1 NA TRBJ1-5 13